One and the same sample provided the 25 T cell receptor beta chains below, sequenced in a study of T-cell reconstitution after alpha-beta-depleted transplantation in children. Preparing the TCRbeta library involved the use of unique molecular identifiers. MiXCR, run by TCRdb on the PCR reads, gives a single entry per CDR3 protein. The sample holds about 980,000 distinct CDR3 sequences, about 31% seen once. The material was PBMCs, mostly from graft donor cells, obtained 360 days after TCRalphabeta/CD19-depleted stem cell transplant. These receptors were obtained from a boy less than two years old who had a stem cell transplant for SCID, so the T cells may come from the graft donor.

The chain recombines TRBV9 with TRBJ2-1; D perhaps matches TRBD1 (5 bases). The CDR3 covers 16 residues. In germline, CDR1 is SGDLS, CDR2 YYNGEE. Trimming stripped 3 bases from V and 4 bases from J, with 17 bases between. The CDR3 loop is CASSAPGWSRYNEQFF. The CDR3 nucleotides read TGTGCCAGCAGCGCGCCAGGGTGGAGTCGGTACAATGAGCAGTTCTTC.

The V and J genes are TRBV28 and TRBJ2-7; D is possibly TRBD1 (7 bases). The CDR3 sequence is 14 residues long. V gave up 6 bases and J gave up 4 bases, with 16 bases separating them. In germline, CDR1 is MDHEN, CDR2 SYDVKM. Here the CDR3 DNA reads TGTGCCAGCAGGGAGGGGACAGAAACTTACGAGCAGTACTTC. It is translated as CASREGTETYEQYF.

The CDR3 nucleotides read TGTGCCAGCAGCTTAGCCCACGGGACAGGTACCTACGAGCAGTACTTC. Its protein product is CASSLAHGTGTYEQYF. The genes are TRBV7-2 and TRBJ2-7; 8 nucleotides agree with TRBD1. The CDR3 extends over 16 amino acids. Germline CDR1 is SGHTA and CDR2 is FQGNSA. V was clipped by 0 bases and J by 2 bases; unmatched bases: 6.

With respect to this clonotype: Given a far larger clone just one base away, this is likely a sequencing read error. The V gene is TRBV3-1, the J gene TRBJ1-2, with 8 bases fitting TRBD1. V shed 4 bases, J shed 7 bases, and the junction held 5 bases outside the gene matches. Germline V lookup: CDR1 LGHDT, CDR2 YNNKEL (reference sequence). This CDR3 spans 13 amino acids. CDR3 sequence: CASSPGQGSGYTF. The CDR3 nucleotides read TGTGCCAGCAGCCCCGGACAGGGCTCTGGCTACACCTTC.

CDR3 bases: TGCAGTGCTAGCCGGGGGGTGAGCGGGGAGCTGTTTTTT. As protein: CSASRGVSGELFF. The V gene is TRBV20-1, the J gene TRBJ2-2; 7 nucleotides align to TRBD2. The CDR3 has 13 amino acids. CDR1 and CDR2 (germline): DFQATT, SNEGSKA (reference sequence). J was trimmed by 7 bases and V by 3 bases; bases with no gene match: 5.

This clonotype turned up a few times. V gene TRBV9 combines with J gene TRBJ2-7, with 8 bases aligning to TRBD1. Germline V CDR1 and CDR2: SGDLS, YYNGEE. The CDR3 contains 14 residues. The trim removed 4 bases at V and 6 bases at J, leaving 9 bases unmatched. The CDR3 is CASSLGQGTREQYF. CDR3 coding DNA: TGTGCCAGCAGCTTAGGACAGGGAACGCGCGAGCAGTACTTC. Full variable domain (remainder filled in from reference TRBV9 and TRBJ2-7): DSGVTQTPKHLITATGQRVTLRCSPRSGDLSVYWYQQSLDQGLQFLIQYYNGEERAKGNILERFSAQQFPDLHSELNLSSLELGDSALYFCASSLGQGTREQYFGPGTRLTVT.

V usage is TRBV15 and J usage is TRBJ2-3; D gene uncertain. CDR1 is LNHNV, CDR2 YYDKDF, per germline (reference sequence). The CDR3 runs to 17 residues. V lost 0 bases, J lost 1 base, and 14 bases lay in between. The CDR3 region is CATSRDAELTGTDTQYF. The CDR3 coding sequence is TGTGCCACCAGCAGAGATGCGGAGCTAACAGGCACAGATACGCAGTATTTT. The full variable domain, its missing parts supplied by reference TRBV15 and TRBJ2-3, is DAMVIQNPRYQVTQFGKPVTLSCSQTLNHNVMYWYQQKSSQAPKLLFHYYDKDFNNEADTPDNFQSRRPNTSFCFLDIRSPGLGDTAMYLCATSRDAELTGTDTQYFGPGTRLTVL.

This clonotype has just a few counts. The chain uses TRBV12-3 or TRBV12-4 and TRBJ2-1; perhaps TRBD1 as D (6 bases). Between the trimmed V and J ends, which lost 5 bases and 7 bases, there was a span of 18 bases. CDR3 length equals 15 residues. In DNA, the CDR3 is TGTGCCAGCAGTACTGGGCCACCCCAGGGGAATGAGCAGTTCTTC. Translated: CASSTGPPQGNEQFF.

This clonotype occurred a few times. The V call is TRBV7-2, the J call TRBJ2-7, with TRBD2 as a possible D gene (7 bases). CDR3 length: 14 residues. The germline V and J ends were trimmed by 4 bases and 3 bases, with 13 bases remaining between them. In germline, CDR1 is SGHTA, CDR2 FQGNSA. CDR3 region: CASSSGQRGYEQYF. In DNA form, the CDR3 reads TGTGCCAGCAGCTCTGGACAGCGGGGCTACGAGCAGTACTTC.

The chain joins TRBV5-1 to TRBJ2-5; 9 positions match TRBD2. CDR3 length: 16 amino acids. Germline trimming cut 7 bases from V and 2 bases from J; bases unmatched to any gene: 12. The germline V gene encodes CDR1 SGHRS and CDR2 YFSETQ. The CDR3 spells CASASALSGGQETQYF. The CDR3, as DNA: TGCGCCAGCGCCTCCGCGCTTAGCGGGGGTCAAGAGACCCAGTACTTC.

The chain uses TRBV12-3 or TRBV12-4 and TRBJ2-3; D possibly uses TRBD1 or TRBD2 (6 bases each). V lost 3 bases and J 3 bases, leaving 13 bases between the germline ends. CDR3 length equals 15 residues. CDR3 amino acids: CASSLAGHKTDTQYF. The CDR3, as DNA: TGTGCCAGCAGTTTGGCGGGACATAAGACAGATACGCAGTATTTT.

The J gene is TRBJ2-3, the V gene TRBV7-9; a possible D gene is TRBD2 (6 bases). Germline V gene lookup returns CDR1 SEHNR and CDR2 FQNEAQ (reference sequence). CDR3 length: 14 amino acids. V lost 10 bases to trimming and J lost 5 bases, with 19 bases between them. The CDR3 sequence: CAMGPVEGGDTQYF. In DNA form, the CDR3 reads TGTGCCATGGGCCCGGTGGAGGGCGGAGATACGCAGTATTTT.

This clonotype was counted between two and nine times. The DNA of the CDR3 is TGCGCCAGCAGCTTGACAGGGGTTGATGGCTACACCTTC. Protein: CASSLTGVDGYTF. The rearrangement uses TRBV5-1 and TRBJ1-2; TRBD1 aligns across 7 bases. CDR1 is SGHRS, CDR2 YFSETQ, per germline. There are 13 residues in the CDR3. The J segment lost 6 bases and the V segment lost 1 base, leaving 3 bases of the junction unmatched.

This clonotype came up a few times. This chain uses TRBV4-2 with TRBJ2-2, with D unresolved. Germline CDR1 is LGHNA and CDR2 is YNFKEQ. The CDR3 spans 15 residues. Between the trimmed V and J ends, which lost 7 bases and 5 bases, there was a span of 17 bases. The CDR3, as DNA: TGTGCCAGCAATCAACAGCCCTCACTTACCGGGGAGCTGTTTTTT. Amino acid sequence: CASNQQPSLTGELFF.

The chain recombines TRBV2 with TRBJ2-5; the D gene is possibly TRBD1 (6 bases). The CDR3 has 16 residues. In germline, CDR1 is SNHLY, CDR2 FYNNEI. The V gene lost 6 bases and the J gene lost 4 bases, with 21 bases spanning the gap. The CDR3 reads CASRNSPGQGGETQYF. The CDR3 nucleotides are TGTGCCAGCAGAAACTCCCCGGGACAAGGGGGAGAGACCCAGTACTTC.

This clonotype turned up a few times. This sequence joins TRBV20-1 and TRBJ1-1, with D unclear. V was shortened by 6 bases and J by 2 bases, with 10 bases between the two germline ends. Germline loops: CDR1 DFQATT, CDR2 SNEGSKA (reference sequence). The CDR3 is 12 amino acids. In DNA form, the CDR3 reads TGCAGTGCCCTCGTGGAAAACACTGAAGCTTTCTTT. It codes for CSALVENTEAFF.

The chain combines TRBV20-1 with TRBJ2-3; D is uncertain. The V and J ends lost 5 bases and 4 bases respectively, with 10 bases between them. The CDR3 is 12 amino acids. From germline, CDR1 is DFQATT and CDR2 SNEGSKA (reference sequence). CDR3 in amino acids: CSAPPAADTQYF. CDR3 sequence (DNA): TGCAGTGCTCCTCCGGCGGCAGATACGCAGTATTTT.

The chain links TRBV9 to TRBJ2-1; tentative D call: TRBD2 (7 bases). V shed 0 bases and J shed 4 bases, with 14 bases lying between them. The CDR3 totals 16 residues. Germline assignment: CDR1 SGDLS and CDR2 YYNGEE. The CDR3: CASSVAGGRSYNEQFF. CDR3 bases: TGTGCCAGCAGCGTAGCCGGGGGGCGATCGTACAATGAGCAGTTCTTC.

This sequence joins TRBV9 and TRBJ1-2; no firm D call. V lost 1 base to trimming and J lost 4 bases, with 11 bases between them. The CDR3 contains 14 residues. CDR1 and CDR2 (germline): SGDLS, YYNGEE. CDR3 sequence: CASSVSEQVYGYTF. The CDR3 DNA sequence: TGTGCCAGCAGCGTAAGTGAGCAGGTCTATGGCTACACCTTC.

V and J are TRBV7-4 and TRBJ1-2, with D unresolved. The germline CDR1 and CDR2 sequences are SGHVT and SQSDAQ. The V end was cut by 5 bases, the J end by 6 bases, with 13 bases between. This CDR3 is built from 13 residues. In DNA, the CDR3 is TGTGCCAGCAGCCCCAGGTTCACACATGGCTACACCTTC. Its protein is CASSPRFTHGYTF.

This clonotype was counted only a few times. CDR3 residues: CASSSGTGVLVETQYF. In DNA, the CDR3 is TGTGCCAGCAGCTCCGGGACAGGGGTTCTTGTAGAGACCCAGTACTTC. This sequence joins TRBV21-1 and TRBJ2-5; the table's D call of TRBD1 was not tested on the DNA. TRBV21-1 is a listed pseudogene. The CDR3 extends over 16 amino acids.

V gene TRBV7-2 combines with J gene TRBJ2-7; D gene unclear. Germline V CDR1 and CDR2: SGHTA, FQGNSA. Deletions cut 3 bases from V and 5 bases from J, with 14 bases between. The CDR3 contains 14 residues. The CDR3 DNA is TGTGCCAGCAGCTTTGTCCTGTCTGGCAACGAGCAGTACTTC. Amino acid sequence: CASSFVLSGNEQYF.

V gene TRBV3-1 combines with J gene TRBJ2-5; no clear D. Trimming took 1 base from V and 3 from J, leaving 18 bases between them. Germline CDR1 and CDR2: LGHDT and YNNKEL (reference sequence). The CDR3 totals 17 residues. CDR3 protein: CASSQVVSARREETQYF. Written as DNA, the CDR3 is TGTGCCAGCAGCCAAGTAGTATCGGCTCGACGGGAAGAGACCCAGTACTTC.

This clonotype was picked up a small number of times. This chain joins TRBV27 and TRBJ2-7, with D possibly being TRBD1 (5 bases). This CDR3 is 13 amino acids long. Germline CDR1 MNHEY, CDR2 SMNVEV (reference sequence). The germline V and J ends were trimmed by 8 bases and 0 bases, with 11 bases remaining between them. This CDR3 is CASRPRDSYEQYF. CDR3 DNA: TGTGCCAGCCGCCCCAGGGACTCCTACGAGCAGTACTTC.

This clonotype was found a few times. This chain connects TRBV7-9 to TRBJ1-1, with D perhaps matching TRBD1 (5 bases). CDR1 and CDR2 from the germline V gene are SEHNR and FQNEAQ (reference sequence). The length of the CDR3 is 14 residues. V was pared by 5 bases and J by 0 bases, with 10 bases between. CDR3 sequence reads: CASSPDIVNTEAFF. CDR3 DNA: TGTGCCAGCAGCCCGGACATAGTGAACACTGAAGCTTTCTTT.